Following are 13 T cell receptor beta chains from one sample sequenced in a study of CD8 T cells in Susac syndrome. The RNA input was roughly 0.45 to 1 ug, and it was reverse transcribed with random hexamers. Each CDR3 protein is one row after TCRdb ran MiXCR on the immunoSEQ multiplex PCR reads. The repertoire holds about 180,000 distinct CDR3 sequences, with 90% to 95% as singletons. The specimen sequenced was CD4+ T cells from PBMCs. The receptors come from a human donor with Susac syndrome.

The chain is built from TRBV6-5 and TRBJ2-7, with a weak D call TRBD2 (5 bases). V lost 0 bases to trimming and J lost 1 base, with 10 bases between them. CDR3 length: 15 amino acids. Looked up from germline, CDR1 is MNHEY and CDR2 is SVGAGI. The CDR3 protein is CASSYSEDQSYEQYF. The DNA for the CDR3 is TGTGCCAGCAGTTACTCGGAGGATCAGTCCTACGAGCAGTACTTC.

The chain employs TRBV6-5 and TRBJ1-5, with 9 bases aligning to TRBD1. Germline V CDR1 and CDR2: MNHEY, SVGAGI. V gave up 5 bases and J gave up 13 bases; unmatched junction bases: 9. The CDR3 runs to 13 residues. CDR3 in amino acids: CASSPTGTGSQHF. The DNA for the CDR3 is TGTGCCAGCAGTCCTACCGGGACAGGGTCTCAGCATTTT.

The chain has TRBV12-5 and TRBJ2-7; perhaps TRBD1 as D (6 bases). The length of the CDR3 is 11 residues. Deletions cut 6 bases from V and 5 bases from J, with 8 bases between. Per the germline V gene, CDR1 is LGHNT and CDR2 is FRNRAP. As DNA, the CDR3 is TGTGCTAGTGGGAAGGGGGACGAGCAGTACTTC. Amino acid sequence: CASGKGDEQYF.

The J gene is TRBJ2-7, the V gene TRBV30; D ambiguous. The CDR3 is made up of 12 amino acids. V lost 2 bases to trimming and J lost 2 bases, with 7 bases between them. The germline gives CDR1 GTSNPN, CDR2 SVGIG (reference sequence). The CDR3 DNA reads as TGTGCCTGGAGTCGGCTTCCCTACGAGCAGTACTTC. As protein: CAWSRLPYEQYF. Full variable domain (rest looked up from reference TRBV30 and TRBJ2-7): SQTIHQWPATLVQPVGSPLSLECTVEGTSNPNLYWYRQAAGRGLQLLFYSVGIGQISSEVPQNLSASRPQDRQFILSSKKLLLSDSGFYLCAWSRLPYEQYFGPGTRLTVT.

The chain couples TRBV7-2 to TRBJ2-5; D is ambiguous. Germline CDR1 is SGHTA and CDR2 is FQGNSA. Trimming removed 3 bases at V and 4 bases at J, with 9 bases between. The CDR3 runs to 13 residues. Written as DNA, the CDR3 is TGTGCCAGCAGCTTTCTTTCCCCAGAGACCCAGTACTTC. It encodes CASSFLSPETQYF.

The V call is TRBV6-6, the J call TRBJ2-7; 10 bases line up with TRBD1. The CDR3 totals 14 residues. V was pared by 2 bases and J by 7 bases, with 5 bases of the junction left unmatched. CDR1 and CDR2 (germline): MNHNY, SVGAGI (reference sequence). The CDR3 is CASSYPTGQGEQYF. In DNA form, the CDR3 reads TGTGCCAGCAGTTACCCAACGGGACAGGGGGAGCAGTACTTC.

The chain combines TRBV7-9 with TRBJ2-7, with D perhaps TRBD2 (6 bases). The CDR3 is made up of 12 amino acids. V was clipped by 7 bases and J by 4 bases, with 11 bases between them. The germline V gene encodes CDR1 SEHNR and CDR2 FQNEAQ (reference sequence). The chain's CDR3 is CASTSGGYEQYF. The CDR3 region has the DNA TGTGCCAGCACCTCCGGGGGATACGAGCAGTACTTC.

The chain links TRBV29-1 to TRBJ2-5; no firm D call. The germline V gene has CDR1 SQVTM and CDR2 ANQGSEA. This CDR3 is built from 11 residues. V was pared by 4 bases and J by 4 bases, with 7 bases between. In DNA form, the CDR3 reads TGCAGCGTTGGACACATAGAGACCCAGTACTTC. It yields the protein CSVGHIETQYF.

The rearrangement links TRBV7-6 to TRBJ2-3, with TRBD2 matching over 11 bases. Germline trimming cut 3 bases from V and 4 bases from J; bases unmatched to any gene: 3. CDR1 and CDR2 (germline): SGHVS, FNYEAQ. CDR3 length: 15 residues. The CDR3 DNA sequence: TGTGCCAGCAGCTTGGGACTAGCGGAATCAGATACGCAGTATTTT. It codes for CASSLGLAESDTQYF.

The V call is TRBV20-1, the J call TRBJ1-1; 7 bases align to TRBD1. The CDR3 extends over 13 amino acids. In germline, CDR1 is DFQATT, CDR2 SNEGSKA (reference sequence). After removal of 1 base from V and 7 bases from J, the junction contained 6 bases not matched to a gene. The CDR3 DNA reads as TGCAGTGCTAGAGCCGGGACAGCAAATGAAGCTTTCTTT. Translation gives CSARAGTANEAFF.

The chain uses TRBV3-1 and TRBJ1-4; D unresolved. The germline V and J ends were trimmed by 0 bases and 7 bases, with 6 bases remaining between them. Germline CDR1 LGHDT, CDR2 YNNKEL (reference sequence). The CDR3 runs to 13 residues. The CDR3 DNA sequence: TGTGCCAGCAGCCAAGAGGGAATTGAAAAACTGTTTTTT. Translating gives CASSQEGIEKLFF.

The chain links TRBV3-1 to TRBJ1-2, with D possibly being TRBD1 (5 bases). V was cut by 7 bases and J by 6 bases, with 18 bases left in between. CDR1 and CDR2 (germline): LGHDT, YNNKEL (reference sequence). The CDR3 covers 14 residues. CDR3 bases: TGTGCCAGCACCGGAGGCGCGCTGGGGGATGGCTACACCTTC. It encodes CASTGGALGDGYTF.

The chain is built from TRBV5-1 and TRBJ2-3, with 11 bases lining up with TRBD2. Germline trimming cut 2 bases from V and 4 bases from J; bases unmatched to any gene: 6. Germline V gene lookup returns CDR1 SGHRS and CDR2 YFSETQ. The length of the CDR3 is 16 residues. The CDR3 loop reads CASSFPSGRFPDTQYF. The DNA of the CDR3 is TGCGCCAGCAGCTTCCCTAGCGGGAGGTTCCCAGATACGCAGTATTTT.